These 20 T cell receptor beta chains were all obtained from the same sample, sequenced in a study of shared clonotypes between healthy human individuals. Repertoires were generated with immunoSEQ multiplex PCR, while TCRdb's copy carries only in-frame clones and drops some. The table includes 470,000 or so clones, roughly 80% detected once. Sequenced sample: PBMCs. The origin of the receptors is a woman aged 40 to 49 in good health. Some clones in this sample may be carry-over from other donors' samples.

Turning to this clone: Since no conserved phenylalanine or tryptophan closes the CDR3, a read error is the likely cause. Because the CDR3's place on the DNA is in doubt, the DNA is left out and the CDR3 is given as listed by TCRdb. The rearrangement links TRBV10-3 to TRBJ2-7; the table's TRBD2 call for D was not verified on the DNA. The CDR3 is 13 residues long, counting both termini. The germline gives CDR1 ENHRY, CDR2 SYGVKD. This CDR3 reads CAISDGGELLKAL.

Notes on this clone: Sequence at one end of the junction differs from germline and may be a read error. This sample also contains other DNA sequences that code for the same CDR3. This chain connects TRBV7-9 to TRBJ2-2, with 10 bases aligning to TRBD1. Germline CDR1 and CDR2: SEHNR and FQNEAQ (reference sequence). This CDR3 is built from 15 residues. In DNA, the CDR3 is TGTGCCAGCAGATTAGGGACAGGGGCCACCGGGGAGCTGTTTTTT. It translates to CASRLGTGATGELFF.

The V call is TRBV30, the J call TRBJ1-1, with a possible D match to TRBD1 (5 bases). Per the germline V gene, CDR1 is GTSNPN and CDR2 is SVGIG (reference sequence). V lost 5 bases to trimming and J lost 0 bases, with 13 bases between them. The length of the CDR3 is 14 residues. As DNA, the CDR3 is TGTGCCTGGGGCGAGGGGTTCATGAACACTGAAGCTTTCTTT. Residues: CAWGEGFMNTEAFF. The full variable domain, in which reference TRBV30 and TRBJ1-1 provide the parts outside the CDR3, is SQTIHQWPATLVQPVGSPLSLECTVEGTSNPNLYWYRQAAGRGLQLLFYSVGIGQISSEVPQNLSASRPQDRQFILSSKKLLLSDSGFYLCAWGEGFMNTEAFFGQGTRLTVV.

This clone was picked up one time. V gene TRBV28 combines with J gene TRBJ1-3; D not certain. V lost 1 base, J lost 0 bases, and 10 bases lay in between. Per the germline V gene, CDR1 is MDHEN and CDR2 is SYDVKM. CDR3 size: 16 residues. The CDR3 DNA sequence: TGTGCCAGCAGTTTATTCATGGTAAACTCTGGAAACACCATATATTTT. It yields the protein CASSLFMVNSGNTIYF.

The rearrangement uses TRBV19 and TRBJ1-2; the match to TRBD1 covers 8 bases. CDR1 LNHDA and CDR2 SQIVND come from the germline V gene (reference sequence). The CDR3 is made up of 14 amino acids. The junction had 10 bases not matched to a gene; V was cut back by 5 bases and J by 8 bases. CDR3 coding DNA: TGTGCCAGTAGTCCCCAGGCAGGGGGCGGCGGCTACACCTTC. This codes for CASSPQAGGGGYTF.

This chain joins TRBV6-5 and TRBJ2-5, with 8 bases fitting TRBD1. V trimming: 2 bases; J trimming: 4 bases; junction bases outside the gene matches: 6. The germline V gene encodes CDR1 MNHEY and CDR2 SVGAGI. This CDR3 region has 15 residues. The CDR3 coding sequence is TGTGCCAGCAGTTACGTACTTGGACAGGGAGAGACCCAGTACTTC. Amino acids: CASSYVLGQGETQYF.

With respect to this clone: This likely came from a read error, as a far larger clone is one base away. No conserved phenylalanine or tryptophan ends this CDR3, so it is likely a read error. The J gene is TRBJ1-2, the V gene TRBV9; 8 bases fit TRBD1. Germline assignment: CDR1 SGDLS and CDR2 YYNGEE. This CDR3 comprises 14 residues. The V and J ends lost 3 bases and 2 bases, in that order; junction bases with no gene match: 3. CDR3 amino acids: CASSATGANYGYTL. In nucleotides, the CDR3 is TGTGCCAGCAGCGCGACAGGGGCGAACTATGGCTACACCTTA.

The chain uses TRBV5-1 and TRBJ2-1; 8 positions agree with TRBD1. Germline trimming cut 5 bases from V and 3 bases from J; bases unmatched to any gene: 4. Germline V lookup: CDR1 SGHRS, CDR2 YFSETQ. The CDR3 consists of 14 residues. CDR3: CASSTGGFYNEQFF. CDR3 nucleotide sequence: TGCGCCAGCAGTACAGGGGGATTCTACAATGAGCAGTTCTTC.

J is TRBJ1-5 and V is TRBV21-1; the table assigns TRBD1, which was not confirmed against the DNA. TRBV21-1 is labeled a pseudogene. This CDR3 region has 15 residues. CDR3 amino acids: CASSRQKYSNQPQHF. Here the CDR3 DNA reads TGTGCCAGCAGCAGACAGAAGTATAGCAATCAGCCCCAGCATTTT.

Written as DNA, the CDR3 is TGTGCCAGCAGCGCTGATAGCGGGAGTGCAGGAGAGCAGTACTTC. Protein: CASSADSGSAGEQYF. The V and J genes are TRBV9 and TRBJ2-7, with TRBD2 identical over 9 bases. Unmatched junction bases numbered 11, after V lost 3 bases and J lost 7 bases. This CDR3 spans 15 amino acids. Germline V gene lookup returns CDR1 SGDLS and CDR2 YYNGEE.

This rearrangement joins TRBV4-3 to TRBJ2-3, with a weak D call TRBD1 (6 bases). This CDR3 has 18 residues. V was clipped by 1 base and J by 1 base, with 18 bases between them. Germline V CDR1 and CDR2: LGHNA, YSLEER. The CDR3 DNA reads as TGCGCCAGCAGCCAAGTTGCCCCAGGGGATTTAGGCACAGATACGCAGTATTTT. Translated: CASSQVAPGDLGTDTQYF.

This clone appeared a few times. The CDR3: CASSQDASGVGNTIYF. For the CDR3, the DNA is TGCGCCAGCAGCCAAGATGCGTCAGGGGTTGGAAACACCATATATTTT. This sequence joins TRBV4-3 and TRBJ1-3; D perhaps matches TRBD1 (6 bases). Germline CDR1 and CDR2: LGHNA and YSLEER. The V and J ends lost 0 bases and 3 bases respectively, with 12 bases between them. The length of the CDR3 is 16 residues.

Concerning this clone: A far larger clone is just one base off, so this is likely a read error. The J gene is TRBJ1-2, the V gene TRBV30; tentatively, D is TRBD1 (5 bases). Germline assignment: CDR1 GTSNPN and CDR2 SVGIG (reference sequence). The CDR3 is made up of 12 amino acids. CDR3 amino acids: CAWSEQAGGYIF. CDR3 DNA: TGTGCCTGGAGTGAACAGGCCGGTGGCTACATCTTC.

As regards this clone: A far larger clone is one base from this, pointing to a likely read error. The same CDR3 can be traced to other DNA sequences in this sample. The genes are TRBV28 and TRBJ2-7, with a possible D match to TRBD1 (5 bases). From germline, CDR1 is MDHEN and CDR2 SYDVKM. The CDR3 length is 12 residues. For the CDR3, the DNA is TGTGCTAGCAGTCTGGCAGGGTACGAGCAGTACTTC. It is translated as CASSLAGYEQYF.

The chain uses TRBV7-3 and TRBJ2-7; tentative D call: TRBD2 (5 bases). V lost 3 bases to trimming and J lost 7 bases, with 16 bases between them. Germline CDR1 is SGHTA and CDR2 is FQGTGA. The CDR3 runs 14 residues. The CDR3 protein is CASSFALEGREQYF. The CDR3 DNA reads TGTGCCAGCAGCTTCGCCCTAGAGGGTCGGGAGCAGTACTTC.

The gene calls are TRBV13 and TRBJ2-3; TRBD2 aligns across 11 bases. V shed 4 bases, J shed 3 bases, and the junction held 6 bases outside the gene matches. This CDR3 has 16 amino acids. Germline values: CDR1 PRHDT, CDR2 FYEKMQ (reference sequence). Here the CDR3 DNA reads TGTGCCAGCAGCTCAAGACGACTAGCGGGGACAGATACGCAGTATTTT. Its protein product is CASSSRRLAGTDTQYF.

V usage is TRBV10-3 and J usage is TRBJ2-3; TRBD2 matches at 11 bases. The germline V gene has CDR1 ENHRY and CDR2 SYGVKD. V dropped 0 bases and J dropped 2; count of bases not matched to a gene: 4. The CDR3 has 17 amino acids. The CDR3 bases are TGTGCCATCAGTGAGTCCGCTAGCGGGAGGTTCACAGATACGCAGTATTTT. Residues: CAISESASGRFTDTQYF.

This sequence joins TRBV19 and TRBJ1-1; 12 bases agree with TRBD1. The length of the CDR3 is 14 residues. Germline V gene sequence: CDR1 LNHDA, CDR2 SQIVND (reference sequence). Losses at the gene ends were 5 bases for V and 10 bases for J; bases not matched to a gene: 8. The CDR3 loop reads CASSLGTGGYGAFF. The CDR3 region has the DNA TGTGCCAGTAGTCTTGGGACAGGGGGCTATGGAGCTTTCTTT.

This clone was counted a few times. The sample contains more than one DNA sequence encoding this CDR3. The chain couples TRBV7-2 to TRBJ2-1; no clear D gene. The CDR3 consists of 15 residues. The V end was cut by 3 bases, the J end by 0 bases, with 9 bases between. Germline CDR1 and CDR2: SGHTA and FQGNSA. The CDR3 spells CASSLPRRSYNEQFF. The CDR3, as DNA: TGTGCCAGCAGCTTGCCGAGACGCTCCTACAATGAGCAGTTCTTC.

The V gene is TRBV6-6, the J gene TRBJ2-5, with 7 bases aligning to TRBD1. This CDR3 contains 14 residues. The J segment lost 5 bases and the V segment lost 6 bases, leaving 9 bases of the junction unmatched. The germline V gene encodes CDR1 MNHNY and CDR2 SVGAGI (reference sequence). In DNA, the CDR3 is TGTGCCAGCAGAGACAGGGTGTTTAGGGAGACCCAGTACTTC. Protein product: CASRDRVFRETQYF.